One T cell receptor beta chain is described in this entry. CDR3 length: 14 amino acids. The J segment lost 5 bases and the V segment lost 7 bases, leaving 6 bases of the junction unmatched. CDR1 is LNHDA and CDR2 is SQIVND in the germline V gene (reference sequence). The study recruited people aged roughly 18 to 100 years across some 23 US areas. Clinical history reported by participants formed the basis on which cohorts were assigned. TCRdb's copy holds only in-frame clones and misses some; the assay was immunoSEQ multiplex PCR. Seen here are a few hundred thousand clones, roughly nine tenths observed once, and the top ten hold 2.5% to 3.5%. This record comes from a study of blood T cell repertoires in COVID-19. Across the study: The United States, Italy and Spain provided the acute and convalescent COVID-19 samples.

The chain combines TRBV19 with TRBJ2-2; 8 bases line up with TRBD1. The origin of this receptor is a woman aged 45 to 65 in a cohort exposed to, infected with or recovered from COVID-19 (not recorded which). Sequenced material: PBMCs or T cells enriched from blood (not recorded which). CDR3 sequence (DNA): TGTGCCAGTACGACAGGGGCAGAGACCGGGGAGCTGTTTTTT. Protein product: CASTTGAETGELFF.